This T cell receptor (beta chain) was retrieved from a study of cytomegalovirus exposure and HLA in healthy donors. Sequenced by immunoSEQ multiplex PCR; TCRdb stores in-frame clones only, minus some. The sample holds approximately 98,000 clones, 70% to 85% seen once. The CDR3 length is 17 residues. CDR1 SNHLY and CDR2 FYNNEI come from the germline V gene. The V end was cut by 2 bases, the J end by 7 bases, with 21 bases between. V gene TRBV2 combines with J gene TRBJ2-1, with D perhaps TRBD1 (6 bases). The clonotype was recovered from a woman between 18 and 30 years old in good health and CMV-seronegative. Sequenced sample: PBMCs. The CDR3 region is CASSELGQGLGGNEQFF. CDR3 sequence (DNA): TGTGCCAGCAGTGAATTGGGTCAGGGGCTAGGTGGTAATGAGCAGTTCTTC.